Below, one T cell receptor (beta chain) is given with its context. This entry belongs to a study of cytomegalovirus exposure and HLA in healthy donors. CDR1 SEHNR and CDR2 FQNEAQ come from the germline V gene (reference sequence). Trimming removed 1 base from V and 3 bases from J, with 15 bases in between. The CDR3 loop spans 17 amino acids. The PCR was carried out with 60 Vbeta primers and 13 Jbeta primers. Measured with immunoSEQ multiplex PCR; TCRdb has only the in-frame clones, and not every one. In the table there are 110,000 to 150,000 clones, 55% to 80% of which are singletons. Material for sequencing was PBMCs. The rearrangement links TRBV7-9 to TRBJ2-2; a weak D match, TRBD2 (5 bases). The clonotype was recovered from a woman aged 35 to 49 in good health and CMV-seronegative. CDR3: CASSLGSAMRDTGELFF. In DNA form, the CDR3 reads TGTGCCAGCAGCTTAGGATCGGCTATGAGGGACACCGGGGAGCTGTTTTTT.